This T cell receptor (beta chain) came from a study of T cells in localized non-small cell lung cancer. Study observations and caveats: Uninvolved neighboring lung showed the greatest T cell clonality, exceeding tumor. Researchers found a median approximately 55 of the top 100 tumor clones in adjacent lung. Elevated circulating T cell density in blood was associated with longer overall survival.

From germline, CDR1 is MNHEY and CDR2 SMNVEV (reference sequence). The CDR3 has 16 amino acids. Trimming took off 1 base at V and 0 bases at J, with 10 bases between the two ends. TCRdb's copy holds only in-frame clones and misses some; the assay was immunoSEQ multiplex PCR. The sample shows some 72,000 clones, roughly 81% of them seen only once. Points on this clone: Its antigen remains unidentified.

This specimen was peripheral blood, taken before any cancer treatment. The rearrangement joins TRBV27 to TRBJ2-1; a possible D gene is TRBD2 (6 bases). This receptor was obtained from a man between 35 and 75 years old with stage I lung adenocarcinoma. The CDR3 region is CASSLLAVSSYNEQFF. The CDR3 region has the DNA TGTGCCAGCAGTTTATTAGCGGTAAGCTCCTACAATGAGCAGTTCTTC.